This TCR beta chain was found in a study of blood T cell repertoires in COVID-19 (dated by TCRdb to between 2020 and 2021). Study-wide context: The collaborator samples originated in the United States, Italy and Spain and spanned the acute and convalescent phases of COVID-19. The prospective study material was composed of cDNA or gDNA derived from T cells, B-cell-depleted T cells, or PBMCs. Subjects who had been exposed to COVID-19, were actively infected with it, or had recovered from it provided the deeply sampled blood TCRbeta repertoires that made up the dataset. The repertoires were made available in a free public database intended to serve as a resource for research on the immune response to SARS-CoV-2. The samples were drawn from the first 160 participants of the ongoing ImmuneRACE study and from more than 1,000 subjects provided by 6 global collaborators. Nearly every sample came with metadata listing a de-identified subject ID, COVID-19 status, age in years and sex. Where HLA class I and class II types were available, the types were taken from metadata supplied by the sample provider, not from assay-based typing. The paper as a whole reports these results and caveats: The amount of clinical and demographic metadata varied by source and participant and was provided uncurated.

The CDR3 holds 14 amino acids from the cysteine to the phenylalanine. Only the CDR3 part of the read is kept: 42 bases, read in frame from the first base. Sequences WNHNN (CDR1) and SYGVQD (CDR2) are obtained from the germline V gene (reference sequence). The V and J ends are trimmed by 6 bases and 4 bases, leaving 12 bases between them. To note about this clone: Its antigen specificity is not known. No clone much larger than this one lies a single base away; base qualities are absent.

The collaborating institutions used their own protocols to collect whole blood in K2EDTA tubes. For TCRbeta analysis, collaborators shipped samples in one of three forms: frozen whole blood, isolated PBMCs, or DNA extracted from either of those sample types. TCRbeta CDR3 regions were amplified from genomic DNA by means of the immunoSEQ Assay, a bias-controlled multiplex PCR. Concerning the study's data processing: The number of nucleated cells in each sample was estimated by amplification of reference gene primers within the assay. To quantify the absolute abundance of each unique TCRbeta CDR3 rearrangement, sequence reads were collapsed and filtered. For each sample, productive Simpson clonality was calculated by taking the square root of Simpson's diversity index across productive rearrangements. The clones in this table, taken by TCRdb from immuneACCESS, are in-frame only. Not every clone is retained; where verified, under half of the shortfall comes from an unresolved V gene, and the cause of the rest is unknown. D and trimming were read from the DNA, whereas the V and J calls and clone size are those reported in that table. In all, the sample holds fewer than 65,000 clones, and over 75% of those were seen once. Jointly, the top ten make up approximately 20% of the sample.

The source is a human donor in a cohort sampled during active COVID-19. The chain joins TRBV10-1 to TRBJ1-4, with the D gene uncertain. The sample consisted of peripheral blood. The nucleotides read TGCGCCAGCAGAAGAAAACGGGATAATGAAAAACTGTTTTTT. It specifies CASRRKRDNEKLFF.